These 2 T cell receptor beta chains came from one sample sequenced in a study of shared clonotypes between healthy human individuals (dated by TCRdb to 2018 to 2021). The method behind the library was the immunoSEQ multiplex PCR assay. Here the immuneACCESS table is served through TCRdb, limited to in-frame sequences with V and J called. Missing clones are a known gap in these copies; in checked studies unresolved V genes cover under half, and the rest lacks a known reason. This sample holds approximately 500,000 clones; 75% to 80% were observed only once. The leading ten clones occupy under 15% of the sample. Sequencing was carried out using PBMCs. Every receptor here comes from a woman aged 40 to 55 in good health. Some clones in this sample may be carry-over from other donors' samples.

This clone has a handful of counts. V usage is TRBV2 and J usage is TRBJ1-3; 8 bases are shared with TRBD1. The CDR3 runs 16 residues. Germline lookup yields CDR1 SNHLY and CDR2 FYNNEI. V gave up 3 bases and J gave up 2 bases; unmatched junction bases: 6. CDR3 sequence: CASSDRQGRAGNTIYF. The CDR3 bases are TGTGCCAGCAGTGACAGACAGGGGAGGGCTGGAAACACCATATATTTT.

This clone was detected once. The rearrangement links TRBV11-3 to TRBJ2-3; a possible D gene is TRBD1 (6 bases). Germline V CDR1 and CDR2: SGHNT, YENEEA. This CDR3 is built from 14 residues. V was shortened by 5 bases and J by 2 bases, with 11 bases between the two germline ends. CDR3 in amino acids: CASSKQGSTDTQYF. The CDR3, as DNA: TGTGCCAGCAGCAAACAGGGATCCACAGATACGCAGTATTTT.